This T cell receptor beta chain was found in a study of T-cell memory formation after mild COVID-19. Background on the study: Largely donor-specific sequence clusters came from two donors. Whole-study findings and limits: Clones contracting day 15 to 85 were balanced CD4/CD8; later expanders leaned CD4+. Certain responding clones were present in pre-infection memory, suggesting participation of cross-reactive memory. Contracting CD8+ clones were enriched in EMRA, CD4+ mainly in CM and EM.

TCRdb reanalysed the 5' RACE reads using MiXCR and keeps one entry per CDR3 protein. The sample shows around 500,000 distinct CDR3 sequences, roughly 20% of them seen only once. This clonotype was seen more than once but under ten times. As yet, its antigen is unknown. The ends were cut back, 7 bases at V and 3 bases at J, with 21 bases in the middle. The CDR3 runs 16 residues. Sequencing was carried out using PBMCs or a T cell subset sorted from them (not recorded which). The rearrangement links TRBV12-3 or TRBV12-4 to TRBJ1-2; no clear D. The TCR was taken from an adult woman who had mild COVID-19 (a few samples of this study predate the infection). Cell type and time point are not known. CDR3 DNA sequence: TGTGCCAGCATTCCATCGGCAAGGCGGATCTACTATGGCTACACCTTC. It encodes CASIPSARRIYYGYTF.